Listed below are T cell receptor beta chains from one sample, sequenced in a study of tumour-infiltrating T cells in Burkitt lymphoma. This table comes from immunoSEQ multiplex PCR, and its TCRdb copy is limited to in-frame clones, with some not included. Among some 13,000 clones listed, more than 70% were seen once. Material for sequencing was tumor tissue. Receptors originate from a human donor with diffuse large B-cell lymphoma. CDR3s include the opening cysteine and the closing phenylalanine or tryptophan. D genes are given only for firm matches. Only part of the rows carry a size: once, few, many, or a class if the clone is expanded.

TRBD1	TRBV19	TRBJ1-2	-	15	TGTGCCAGTAGTCCTCGATCGGGACAGGGATATGGCTACACCTTC	CASSPRSGQGYGYTF
-	TRBV4-1	TRBJ2-4	-	16	TGCGCCAGCAGCCAAGAGGGGATTAGCGGCAAAAACATTCAGTACTTC	CASSQEGISGKNIQYF
-	TRBV27	TRBJ2-2	-	16	TGTGCCAGCAGTTTATCGACGAACCAGTTATCAGGGGAGCTGTTTTTT	CASSLSTNQLSGELFF
-	TRBV7-9	TRBJ2-3	-	14	TGTGCCAGCAGTCATGCCACTAGTTCCGATACGCAGTATTTT	CASSHATSSDTQYF
TRBD2	TRBV2	TRBJ2-1	-	15	TGTGCCAGCAGCCAAGGGACTAGCGGGAGGACTCGGCAGTTCTTC	CASSQGTSGRTRQFF
-	TRBV15	TRBJ2-7	-	13	TGTGCCACCAGCAGAAGTGGAGAGATCGAGCAGTACTTC	CATSRSGEIEQYF
-	TRBV5-1	TRBJ2-2	-	16	TGCGCCAGCATGTTGGGGCACGCAGGGAACACCGGGGAGCTGTTTTTT	CASMLGHAGNTGELFF
-	TRBV21-1	TRBJ2-2	-	24	TGTGCCAGCAGCAAAGTGTTAGGTTCTAAGGGCGGGAGTCCCCAAGGCCTGAACACCGGGGAGCTGTTTTTT	CASSKVLGSKGGSPQGLNTGELFF
-	TRBV14	TRBJ1-5	-	17	TGTGCCAGCAGCCAATGCAGGGTCGGGGGCAGCAATCAGCCCCAGCATTTT	CASSQCRVGGSNQPQHF
-	TRBV6-1	TRBJ1-1	-	15	TGTGCCAGCAGTGAAGCAGATATCCAGGCAATCCTTGCTCTCTTT	CASSEADIQAILALF
-	TRBV25-1	TRBJ2-3	once	16	TGTGCCAGCAGCGCACGGAGACAGTCTTTCACAGATACGCAGTATTTT	CASSARRQSFTDTQYF
-	TRBV14	TRBJ2-7	-	16	TGTGCCAGCAGCCAAGGTGTGGGAGAGGGTTCCTACGAGCAGTACTTC	CASSQGVGEGSYEQYF
-	TRBV11-2	TRBJ2-1	-	12	TGTGCCAGCACCTTATGGTACAATGAGCAGTTCTTC	CASTLWYNEQFF
-	TRBV5-1	TRBJ1-1	-	14	TGCGCCAGCAGCTTGGACAGCCAGAACACTGAAGCTTTCTTT	CASSLDSQNTEAFF
-	TRBV19	TRBJ2-7	-	14	TGTGCCAGTAGTATAGGACAAGGCTCCTACGAGCAGTACTTC	CASSIGQGSYEQYF
-	TRBV5-1	TRBJ1-1	medium-sized	15	TGCGCCAGCAGCCTGGGTTATGACTGGAACACTGAAGCTTTCTTT	CASSLGYDWNTEAFF
-	TRBV30	TRBJ1-4	-	14	TGTGCCTGGAGTGGCGACAGGTCTAATGAAAAACTGTTTTTT	CAWSGDRSNEKLFF
-	TRBV19	TRBJ1-2	-	14	TGTGCCAGTAGTATAGATTACGGGGGCTATGGCTACACCTTC	CASSIDYGGYGYTF
-	TRBV6-5	TRBJ1-2	few	13	TGTGCCAGCAGTTACTCGGTGGTTGAAGGCTACACCTTC	CASSYSVVEGYTF
TRBD1	TRBV7-9	TRBJ1-3	-	17	TGTGCCAGCAGTTCAGGACAGGGGATTTACTCTGGAAACACCATATATTTT	CASSSGQGIYSGNTIYF
-	TRBV18	TRBJ1-2	once	14	TGTGCCAGCTCACCACAGGGAACTAACTATGGCTACACCTTC	CASSPQGTNYGYTF
-	TRBV11-3	TRBJ2-1	-	15	TGTGCCAGCAGCCTCGTGACAGCATCCTACAATGAGCAGTTCTTC	CASSLVTASYNEQFF
TRBD1	TRBV7-8	TRBJ1-2	medium-sized	15	TGTGCCAGCAGCTTAGGGGGACAGGGGGCGTCTGGCTACACCTTC	CASSLGGQGASGYTF
-	TRBV5-1	TRBJ1-1	few	13	TGCGCCAGCAGCGGGGGAAAGAACACTGAAGCTTTCTTT	CASSGGKNTEAFF
-	TRBV20-1	TRBJ2-1	-	11	TGCAGTGGGACACTAGATTTCCAGCAGTTCTTC	CSGTLDFQQFF
TRBD2	TRBV7-8	TRBJ2-6	-	18	TGTGCCAGCAGCTTAGAGCTAGCGGGGTCCTCTGGGGCCAACGTCCTGACTTTC	CASSLELAGSSGANVLTF
-	TRBV19	TRBJ1-2	few	13	TGTGCCAGTAGTATGGATGGGGGCCATGGCTACACCTTC	CASSMDGGHGYTF
-	TRBV28	TRBJ1-1	medium-sized	11	TGTGCCAGCACTCGGGGGACTGAAGCTTTCTTT	CASTRGTEAFF
-	TRBV29-1	TRBJ1-4	-	15	TGCAGCGTTGGGGGAGGGGGACAACCGGAGGGAAAACTGTTTTTT	CSVGGGGQPEGKLFF
-	TRBV19	TRBJ1-3	-	13	TGTGCCAGTAGTCTCGCCAGGGCAAACACCATATATTTT	CASSLARANTIYF
-	TRBV2	TRBJ2-6	-	15	TGTGCCAGCAGTGTTGGTAGGAGTGGGGCCAACGTCCTGACTTTC	CASSVGRSGANVLTF
-	TRBV7-9	TRBJ1-2	-	17	TGTGCCAGCAGCTTTGGGGGAGTAATCAGGGGAGCGGATGGCTACACCTTC	CASSFGGVIRGADGYTF
-	TRBV5-6	TRBJ1-3	-	15	TGTGCCAGCAGCATGTGGACGGAATCTGGAAACACCATATATTTT	CASSMWTESGNTIYF
-	TRBV6-6	TRBJ1-3	-	12	TGTGCCTCCGGGATCTCTGGAAACACCATATATTTT	CASGISGNTIYF
-	TRBV2	TRBJ1-1	few	13	TGTGCCAGCAGTGGGACTTGGAACACTGAAGCTTTCTTT	CASSGTWNTEAFF
TRBD2	TRBV5-1	TRBJ2-3	-	16	TGCGCCAGCAGCTGGGGGACTAGCGGGACCACAGATACGCAGTATTTT	CASSWGTSGTTDTQYF
TRBD1	TRBV7-9	TRBJ1-1	-	16	TGTGCCAGCGCACTCCGGGACAGGGGTTCTGACACTGAAGCTTTCTTT	CASALRDRGSDTEAFF
-	TRBV13	TRBJ1-2	-	13	TGTGCCAGCAGCCCGTCGAAGGCCCCCTCGGACACCTTC	CASSPSKAPSDTF
TRBD2	TRBV6-1	TRBJ2-7	medium-sized	15	TGTGCCAGCAGTCCTACAGCGGGGGTCCCCTACGAGCAGTACTTC	CASSPTAGVPYEQYF
-	TRBV30	TRBJ1-2	-	13	TGTGCCTGGAGTGTAGGGGACCTCTATGGCTACACCTTC	CAWSVGDLYGYTF
TRBD2	TRBV5-5	TRBJ2-1	medium-sized	16	TGTGCCAGCAGCTTGGATGTTGGGGGGGTGTCCAATGAGCAGTTCTTC	CASSLDVGGVSNEQFF
-	TRBV19	TRBJ2-2	-	16	TGTGCCAGTAGTATTCTGGGGGCTGCTAGTGCCGGGGAGCTGTTTTTT	CASSILGAASAGELFF
-	TRBV11-3	TRBJ1-3	few	15	TGTGCCAGCAGCTTAGATGACAGCTCTGGAAACACCATATATTTT	CASSLDDSSGNTIYF
-	TRBV30	TRBJ1-5	-	13	TGTGCCTGGAGTACGGGTCGCGATCAGCCCCAGCATTTT	CAWSTGRDQPQHF
-	TRBV18	TRBJ1-2	-	15	TGTGCCAGCTCACCACCCAGCAACCTTCGCTATGGCTACACCTTC	CASSPPSNLRYGYTF
TRBD2	TRBV2	TRBJ2-7	-	17	TGTGCCAGCAGTGATGAGGGACTAGCGGATGGCTCCTACGAGCAGTACTTC	CASSDEGLADGSYEQYF
-	TRBV2	TRBJ1-1	-	13	TGTGCCACTAGTCGGGGGGTCGGGACTGAAGCTTTCTTT	CATSRGVGTEAFF
TRBD1	TRBV4-1	TRBJ1-5	once	17	TGCGCCAGCAGCCAATGGACAGGGGATGGTTTCCATCAGCCCCAGCATTTT	CASSQWTGDGFHQPQHF
TRBD2	TRBV4-2	TRBJ2-3	few	16	TGTGCCAGCAGCCAAGATTTAGCGGGAGGGGCAGATACGCAGTATTTT	CASSQDLAGGADTQYF
TRBD2	TRBV6-1	TRBJ2-2	once	16	TGTGCCAGCAGTGTTACTAGCGGGAGGCGCGACGGGGAGCTGTTTTTT	CASSVTSGRRDGELFF
TRBD2	TRBV10-3	TRBJ2-5	-	17	TGTGCCATCAGTGAGGGAGGGGACTATCTGATCGAAGAGACCCAGTACTTC	CAISEGGDYLIEETQYF
TRBD1	TRBV30	TRBJ1-1	-	13	TGTGCCTGGACTTCAGGGGGAGAGACTGAAGCTTTCTTT	CAWTSGGETEAFF
-	TRBV6-1	TRBJ1-3	-	18	TGTGCCAGCAGTGAAGCGCTTCTAAGGGGACTTTCTGGAAACACCATATATTTT	CASSEALLRGLSGNTIYF
TRBD1	TRBV9	TRBJ1-1	few	15	TGTGCCAGCAGCGTTGGTGGGACAGGGAACACTGAAGCTTTCTTT	CASSVGGTGNTEAFF
TRBD2	TRBV6-5	TRBJ2-5	medium-sized	15	TGTGCCAGCACCCTCAAACTAGCGGGAGCCGAGACCCAGTACTTC	CASTLKLAGAETQYF
TRBD2	TRBV10-3	TRBJ2-2	-	15	TGTGCCATCACGCGCAGCGGGGCGAACACCGGGGAGCTGTTTTTT	CAITRSGANTGELFF
-	TRBV7-9	TRBJ1-1	-	14	TGTGCCAGCAGCTTCGGCTGGGGAGTTGCTGAAGCTTTCTTT	CASSFGWGVAEAFF
TRBD2	TRBV6-5	TRBJ2-1	-	14	TGTGCCAGCAGAAGCGGGGGCTCCTACAATGAGCAGTTCTTC	CASRSGGSYNEQFF
TRBD2	TRBV5-1	TRBJ2-1	-	18	TGCGCCAGCAGCTTGGTCCTTCTAGCGGGACCTTCCTACAATGAGCAGTTCTTC	CASSLVLLAGPSYNEQFF
-	TRBV7-9	TRBJ2-5	-	12	TGTGCCAGCAGCTTAGCGCTACAGGGCCCGTACTTC	CASSLALQGPYF